The 14 T cell receptor beta chains below all came from one sample that was sequenced in a study of OX40 agonist ivuxolimab in advanced cancers. Profiled with immunoSEQ multiplex PCR; TCRdb holds only in-frame clones, not every one. The sample contains 30,000 or so clones, about four fifths of which appear only once. The sequences come from CD4+ or CD8+ T cells sorted from blood, collected in a trial of the OX40 agonist ivuxolimab. The source is an adult with an advanced solid tumor such as melanoma, head and neck, liver or kidney cancer.

The rearrangement joins TRBV7-9 to TRBJ2-1; TRBD2 agrees at 8 bases. This CDR3 is 15 amino acids long. CDR1 SEHNR and CDR2 FQNEAQ come from the germline V gene (reference sequence). V lost 0 bases, J lost 5 bases, and 3 bases stayed unmatched. CDR3 residues: CASSLAVGGDNEQFF. CDR3 coding DNA: TGTGCCAGCAGCTTAGCGGTCGGGGGGGACAATGAGCAGTTCTTC.

As for this clone: Within the sample, other DNA sequences also encode this same CDR3. The chain carries TRBV15 and TRBJ2-7; perhaps TRBD1 as D (5 bases). Trimming left V 9 bases short and J 5 bases short, with 17 bases between. This CDR3 is built from 13 residues. The V gene's germline CDR1 is LNHNV and CDR2 YYDKDF (reference sequence). The chain's CDR3 is CATSRGGANEQYF. Here the CDR3 DNA reads TGTGCCACGTCAAGGGGCGGCGCAAACGAGCAGTACTTC.

This clone was seen a few times. The chain uses TRBV11-2 and TRBJ2-1, with 7 bases fitting TRBD1. The CDR3 spans 13 residues. V shed 6 bases, J shed 9 bases, and the junction held 8 bases outside the gene matches. The V gene's germline CDR1 is SGHAT and CDR2 FQNNGV. The CDR3 DNA reads as TGTGCCAGCAGAAAACAGGGGTCAGGTGAGCAGTTCTTC. Translation gives CASRKQGSGEQFF.

The gene calls are TRBV6-5 and TRBJ1-2; 7 nucleotides agree with TRBD1. This CDR3 contains 14 residues. Germline V gene sequence: CDR1 MNHEY, CDR2 SVGAGI. V lost 4 bases, J lost 8 bases, and 10 bases stayed unmatched. CDR3 in amino acids: CASSFDRVASGYTF. In nucleotides, the CDR3 is TGTGCCAGCAGTTTTGACAGGGTAGCCTCCGGCTACACCTTC.

This chain joins TRBV28 and TRBJ2-5, with 10 nucleotides matching TRBD1. V lost 6 bases, J lost 4 bases, and 8 bases stayed unmatched. Germline V CDR1 and CDR2: MDHEN, SYDVKM. The CDR3 runs to 15 residues. The CDR3 here is CASSLGTGVTETQYF. CDR3 nucleotide sequence: TGTGCCAGCAGCTTAGGGACAGGGGTGACAGAGACCCAGTACTTC.

The V gene is TRBV21-1, the J gene TRBJ2-7; the tabulated D call, TRBD1, remains unverified against the DNA. TRBV21-1 represents a pseudogene. The CDR3 extends over 17 amino acids. CDR3 sequence (DNA): TGTGCCAGCAGCAAAGTGTGGGGGACAGGGGGTAAATACGAGCAGTACTTC. Protein sequence: CASSKVWGTGGKYEQYF.

There are a few counts of this clone. The chain links TRBV19 to TRBJ2-1, with D tentatively TRBD2 (5 bases). The CDR3 loop spans 15 amino acids. The V gene's germline CDR1 is LNHDA and CDR2 SQIVND (reference sequence). V was pared by 5 bases and J by 0 bases, with 11 bases between. This CDR3 is CASSLEGSSYNEQFF. The CDR3 DNA reads TGTGCCAGTAGTTTGGAAGGGAGCTCCTACAATGAGCAGTTCTTC.

The chain links TRBV2 to TRBJ1-2; D is ambiguous. CDR3 size: 13 residues. CDR1 and CDR2 (germline): SNHLY, FYNNEI. The V and J ends lost 7 bases and 8 bases respectively, with 17 bases between them. The CDR3 protein is CASTLAVNGGYTF. CDR3 DNA: TGTGCCAGCACGTTGGCGGTAAACGGGGGCTACACCTTC.

This clone came up a few times. J is TRBJ2-3 and V is TRBV19; D is unclear. The CDR3 runs to 12 residues. V lost 5 bases and J 5 bases, leaving 8 bases between the germline ends. Germline V gene data show CDR1 as LNHDA and CDR2 as SQIVND (reference sequence). CDR3 protein: CASSEVVDTQYF. Written as DNA, the CDR3 is TGTGCCAGTAGTGAGGTCGTAGATACGCAGTATTTT.

This clone was seen once. The gene calls are TRBV5-1 and TRBJ2-3; D not resolved. Trimming pared 4 bases from V and 5 bases from J, leaving 8 bases between. This CDR3 has 12 residues. Germline V gives CDR1 SGHRS, CDR2 YFSETQ. CDR3 DNA sequence: TGCGCCAGCAGCCTCCGGGTAGATACGCAGTATTTT. Translated, it gives CASSLRVDTQYF.

The J gene is TRBJ1-1, the V gene TRBV5-1; weak D call: TRBD1 (6 bases). Germline V gene lookup returns CDR1 SGHRS and CDR2 YFSETQ. Trimming took 3 bases from V and 0 from J, leaving 9 bases between them. This CDR3 comprises 14 residues. The CDR3 protein is CASSYGQMNTEAFF. The CDR3 bases are TGCGCCAGCAGCTACGGACAGATGAACACTGAAGCTTTCTTT. Variable domain in full (rest from reference TRBV5-1 and TRBJ1-1): KAGVTQTPRYLIKTRGQQVTLSCSPISGHRSVSWYQQTPGQGLQFLFEYFSETQRNKGNFPGRFSGRQFSNSRSEMNVSTLELGDSALYLCASSYGQMNTEAFFGQGTRLTVV.

V gene TRBV29-1 combines with J gene TRBJ2-4; D unresolved. CDR3 length: 14 residues. V was shortened by 3 bases and J by 1 base, with 10 bases between the two germline ends. CDR1 is SQVTM and CDR2 is ANQGSEA in the germline V gene. The CDR3 region is CSVDGGSAKNIQYF. Here the CDR3 DNA reads TGCAGCGTTGATGGTGGTTCGGCCAAAAACATTCAGTACTTC. Full variable domain (missing parts from reference TRBV29-1 and TRBJ2-4): SAVISQKPSRDICQRGTSLTIQCQVDSQVTMMFWYRQQPGQSLTLIATANQGSEATYESGFVIDKFPISRPNLTFSTLTVSNMSPEDSSIYLCSVDGGSAKNIQYFGAGTRLSVL.

The sample holds a few counts of this clone. The genes are TRBV7-9 and TRBJ1-1; possibly TRBD1 for D (6 bases). CDR1 SEHNR and CDR2 FQNEAQ come from the germline V gene (reference sequence). Trimming took 4 bases from V and 2 from J, leaving 17 bases between them. The CDR3 has 16 residues. The CDR3 DNA reads as TGTGCCAGCAGCTCATCTTGGACAGCCCGAAACACTGAAGCTTTCTTT. Translated: CASSSSWTARNTEAFF.

The J gene is TRBJ2-2, the V gene TRBV6-5; D not certain. The V end was cut by 6 bases, the J end by 5 bases, with 10 bases between. CDR3 length equals 13 residues. CDR1 and CDR2 from the germline V gene are MNHEY and SVGAGI. This CDR3 reads CASRVFLTGELFF. CDR3 coding DNA: TGTGCCAGCAGGGTCTTCTTAACCGGGGAGCTGTTTTTT.